The 8 T cell receptor beta chains in this list originate from one sample, sequenced in a study of CXCR3-negative and CXCR3-positive naive CD8 T cells. Notes on the study in general: TRB CDR3s were more hydrophobic in CXCR3-positive than in CXCR3-negative naive cells.

With UMI labels, 5' RACE was used to prepare the TRB cDNA libraries. For each CDR3 protein, TCRdb gives one entry from its re-call of the 5' RACE reads, without DNA. Its table records around 130,000 distinct CDR3 sequences. Their antigens remain unidentified. Sample: naive CXCR3+ CD8+ T cells from blood. Subset: CD45RO-CCR7+CD27+CD95- naive CD8+ T cells expressing CXCR3 (TNR3+). Every receptor here comes from a human donor in good health. Some clones in this sample may be carry-over from other donors' samples.

This chain joins TRBV2 and TRBJ2-7. CDR1 and CDR2 (germline): SNHLY, FYNNEI. The CDR3 sequence is 15 residues long. CDR3 in amino acids: CASNSRRGWDYEQYF.

V usage is TRBV29-1 and J usage is TRBJ2-4. This CDR3 contains 15 residues. Germline V gene sequence: CDR1 SQVTM, CDR2 ANQGSEA. The CDR3 reads CSVEDDGEAKNIQYF.

The V and J genes are TRBV6-5 and TRBJ2-5. There are 14 residues in the CDR3. The germline gives CDR1 MNHEY, CDR2 SVGAGI. The chain's CDR3 is CASTNSPHQETQYF.

CDR3: CASSPGTGYTGELFF. This sequence joins TRBV4-1 and TRBJ2-2; the TRBD1 assignment by TCRdb is unverifiable without DNA. The germline V gene encodes CDR1 MGHRA and CDR2 YSYEKL. This CDR3 has 15 amino acids.

The J gene is TRBJ1-3, the V gene TRBV9; the TRBD1 assignment by TCRdb is unverifiable without DNA. The CDR3 runs 15 residues. Germline assignment: CDR1 SGDLS and CDR2 YYNGEE. The CDR3 loop is CASSEGQFPGSTIYF.

The gene calls are TRBV9 and TRBJ2-7; TCRdb returns TRBD2, unconfirmable since there is no DNA. The CDR3 sequence is 15 residues long. Germline CDR1 reads SGDLS; CDR2 reads YYNGEE. The CDR3 region is CASSVGGGARDEQFF. Full variable domain (outside the CDR3, taken from reference TRBV9 and TRBJ2-7): DSGVTQTPKHLITATGQRVTLRCSPRSGDLSVYWYQQSLDQGLQFLIQYYNGEERAKGNILERFSAQQFPDLHSELNLSSLELGDSALYFCASSVGGGARDEQFFGPGTRLTVT.

V and J are TRBV5-1 and TRBJ2-3; TCRdb names TRBD1, which stays unverified in the absence of DNA. Germline V gene sequence: CDR1 SGHRS, CDR2 YFSETQ. The CDR3 length is 16 residues. The CDR3 loop is CACSPTGDRVTDTQYF. Full variable domain (outside the CDR3, taken from reference TRBV5-1 and TRBJ2-3): KAGVTQTPRYLIKTRGQQVTLSCSPISGHRSVSWYQQTPGQGLQFLFEYFSETQRNKGNFPGRFSGRQFSNSRSEMNVSTLELGDSALYLCACSPTGDRVTDTQYFGPGTRLTVL.

This rearrangement joins TRBV28 to TRBJ2-5; the TRBD1 assignment by TCRdb is unverifiable without DNA. Germline V gene sequence: CDR1 MDHEN, CDR2 SYDVKM. This CDR3 has 14 amino acids. The CDR3 region is CASSFTGAGETQYF.